This T cell receptor beta chain originates from a study of blood T cell repertoires in COVID-19. The method was immunoSEQ multiplex PCR; TCRdb's version includes in-frame clones alone and lacks a portion of them. Of some 37,000 clones detected, 90% appear once; the ten largest clones hold about 12%. V was pared by 4 bases and J by 1 base, with 1 base of the junction left unmatched. CDR1 is SQVTM and CDR2 is ANQGSEA in the germline V gene. This CDR3 is 13 amino acids long. The rearrangement uses TRBV29-1 and TRBJ1-5; 7 bases align to TRBD1. The sample comprised peripheral blood. The clonotype was recovered from a man between 65 and 85 years old with acute or convalescent COVID-19. For the CDR3, the DNA is TGCAGCGTTGCCAGGGGGAGCAATCAGCCCCAGCATTTT. Translation gives CSVARGSNQPQHF. Filled out from reference TRBV29-1 and TRBJ1-5, the complete variable domain reads SAVISQKPSRDICQRGTSLTIQCQVDSQVTMMFWYRQQPGQSLTLIATANQGSEATYESGFVIDKFPISRPNLTFSTLTVSNMSPEDSSIYLCSVARGSNQPQHFGDGTRLSIL.